The entry below gives a single TCR beta chain sequence along with its context. Its antigen is unknown. No much larger clone exists at a distance of one base, and base qualities are not known. Sample time point, as interpreted from the label and publication: baseline before first vaccination. The vaccinee samples were drawn from two UK trials, COV001 and COV002, one of which was a single-blind randomized controlled phase 2/3 trial testing AZD1222 (ChAdOx1 nCoV-19) in healthy adults. For TCRbeta chain sequencing, PBMC samples were collected from trial participants at day 0 and at day 28 after the second dose. The data derive from a study of T cell responses to AZD1222 COVID-19 vaccine (dated by TCRdb to the early 2020s). Notes on the research overall: AZD1222 recipients with second doses at about 4 weeks or about 12 weeks were pooled, because spike-specific TCR depth and breadth did not differ between schedules. Enrollment into the trials was organized by age into subgroups of 18-55, 56-69 and 70-plus years, and those subgroups contained around 150, 28 and 57 TCR-sequenced participants, respectively. A total of about 240 trial participants underwent TCR sequencing, of whom about 200 received two doses of AZD1222 and about 25 received two doses of the MenACWY control vaccine.

The CDR3 regions of human TCRbeta chains were analyzed by immunosequencing. As for how the authors treated the data: Repertoire TCRs were checked for matches against a reference library of SARS-CoV-2-specific TCRs that had been generated using the MIRA antigen-specificity platform. Breadth was defined as the fraction of unique TCRs that were SARS-CoV-2-associated, and depth was defined as the fraction of total T cells that were SARS-CoV-2-associated. Using the MIRA data, each spike-specific TCR was assigned both to the spike region to which the TCR was reactive and to a CD4 or CD8 class. Log10-transformed breadth and depth values were compared by one-way ANOVA with Sidak's multiple comparisons tests. The source is immuneACCESS, and TCRdb retained only in-frame sequences with V and J called. Part of the clones is not carried over; for the studies checked, unresolved V genes explain less than half of this, and the remainder is unexplained. That table furnishes V, J and clone size, whereas the DNA furnished D and trimming. The sample table holds 130,000 to 150,000 clones, of which under 95% were seen once. The ten top clones hold 5.2% of the sample.

V is cut back by 5 bases and J by 10 bases, with 7 bases in the junction unmatched. From the cysteine through the phenylalanine, the CDR3 covers 13 amino acids. Of all the DNA, just the CDR3 is kept, 39 bases in frame from base 1. CDR1 and CDR2 were assigned from the germline V gene as SGHTA and FQGTGA. Study-level results and caveats: Because no samples from the day 14 peak response were available, repertoires could be characterized only after the peak T cell response. CD4 TCRs associated with the vaccine covered the entire spike protein, and the dominant responses were in regions 160-218 and 743-854. Only five to seven AZD1222 recipients were SARS-CoV-2 seropositive at baseline, limiting conclusions about previously exposed vaccinees. The 56-69-year group was small, and its depth increase did not reach significance, likely because of low power. Spike-specific TCR breadth and depth rose significantly after two AZD1222 doses compared with day 0 and with MenACWY recipients. Reportedly, close to half of the unique spike-specific TCRs recognized epitopes lying outside the regions that are mutated in the B.1.351 and B.1.1.7 variants. Most participants were white British and females outnumbered males, and the authors suggested that clonal diversity may have been underestimated.

The sequence joins TRBV7-3 to TRBJ2-1, and TRBD2 matches 8 of the central bases. This TCR derives from an adult in good health. The specimen was peripheral blood, collected on day 0 of AZD1222 vaccination. The CDR3 amino acid sequence is: CASSATIAGEQFF. The nucleotide sequence reads as follows: TGTGCCAGCAGCGCGACAATAGCGGGAGAGCAGTTCTTC. Supplemented by the reference TRBV7-3 and TRBJ2-1 proteins around the CDR3, the complete variable domain is GAGVSQTPSNKVTEKGKYVELRCDPISGHTALYWYRQSLGQGPEFLIYFQGTGAADDSGLPNDRFFAVRPEGSVSTLKIQRTERGDSAVYLCASSATIAGEQFFGPGTRLTVL.